Listed below are T cell receptor beta chains from one sample, sequenced in a study of cytomegalovirus exposure and HLA in healthy donors. Sequencing used immunoSEQ multiplex PCR; TCRdb keeps in-frame clones, though not all of them. The profile covers 200,000 or so clones, with roughly 82% appearing a single time and around 6.7% taken by the ten largest. The source material was PBMCs. The receptors stem from a man younger than 35 in good health and CMV-seropositive. The CDR3 runs from the conserved cysteine through the conserved F or W.

>TRBJ1-2|TRBV6-5
CASSYSGTGGLYGYTF
>TRBJ2-5|TRBV7-8
CASSLRRGETQYF
>TRBJ2-7|TRBV19
CASSIVGSGLAYEQYF
>TRBJ2-3|TRBV10-2
CASRGLAGVDTQYF
>TRBJ2-7|TRBV7-2
CASSSMTRFDEQYF
>TRBJ1-1|TRBV28
CASSLHPMGLTEAFF
>TRBJ1-5|TRBV30
CAWTGRGNQPQHF
>TRBJ2-1|TRBV6-6
CASSWTESNEQFF
>TRBJ2-1|TRBV5-1
CASSIRPRGQGLYNEQFF
>TRBJ1-4|TRBV5-4
CASSLGDRGQEKLFF
>TRBJ2-7|TRBV6-4
CASSDQSRGEQYF
>TRBJ2-2|TRBV7-6
CASSTRQGINTGELFF
>TRBJ1-5|TRBV19
CASRVQGLKSQHF
>TRBJ1-1|TRBV6-5
CASSTSMNTEAFF
>TRBJ2-2|TRBV7-2
CASSLETSGTGELFF
>TRBJ1-1|TRBV13
CASSLYSRLLSRSSNTEAFF
>TRBJ2-1|TRBV25-1
CASSEHNNEQFF
>TRBJ2-1|TRBV9
CASSVSTNEQFF
>TRBJ2-2|TRBV4-2
CASSQALAGANTGELFF
>TRBJ2-3|TRBV28
CASSPRDRGLRDTQYF
>TRBJ2-5|TRBV15
CATSRDVVAGETQYF
>TRBJ1-1|TRBV4-3
CASSQDPAGYTEAFF
>TRBJ2-2|TRBV7-8
CASSLANAGVATGELFF
>TRBJ2-5|TRBV2
CASRFRNGETQYF
>TRBJ1-2|TRBV19
CASSAFGRGDGYTF
>TRBJ1-2|TRBV2
CASKRGQNYGYTF
>TRBJ2-7|TRBV4-3
CASSQGLAASSYEQYF
>TRBJ2-7|TRBV7-9
CASSPRDRAYEQYF
>TRBJ1-2|TRBV9
CASSPTGWPANYGYTF
>TRBJ2-5|TRBV5-1
CASSLEQGEETQYF
>TRBJ2-7|TRBV11-1
CASSSPGTSGSYEQYF
>TRBJ2-2|TRBV7-2
CASSLASGTNTGELFF
>TRBJ1-2|TRBV30
CAWRTTSGGGYTF
>TRBJ1-5|TRBV9
CASSRPGTGGEVDQPQHF
>TRBJ1-1|TRBV4-1
CASRLLILNTEAFF
>TRBJ2-7|TRBV2
CASSELGTSGRHQFPYEQYF